The 21 T cell receptor beta chains listed next were all sequenced from one sample in a study of T-cell reconstitution after alpha-beta-depleted transplantation in children. Unique molecular identifiers featured in how the TCRbeta library was prepared. One entry per CDR3 protein results from TCRdb running MiXCR on the PCR reads. The sample lists about a million distinct CDR3 sequences; 25% to 30% were seen once. Sequencing was performed on PBMCs, mostly from graft donor cells, taken 360 days after TCRalphabeta/CD19-depleted stem cell transplant. The receptors shown here come from a boy younger than two who had a stem cell transplant for SCID, so the T cells may come from the graft donor.

The gene calls are TRBV6-2 or TRBV6-3 and TRBJ2-7; no clear D. Germline V lookup: CDR1 MNHEY, CDR2 SVGEGT. CDR3 length equals 11 residues. The germline V and J ends were trimmed by 4 bases and 9 bases, with 10 bases remaining between them. CDR3 sequence reads: CASSSQLGQYF. The CDR3 DNA is TGTGCCAGCAGTTCCCAGTTGGGGCAGTACTTC.

The chain has TRBV18 and TRBJ2-1; 8 bases are shared with TRBD2. The V and J ends lost 4 bases and 8 bases, in that order; junction bases with no gene match: 13. This CDR3 is 16 amino acids long. The germline gives CDR1 KGHSH, CDR2 LQKENI. CDR3 sequence: CASSRSGGAAYDEQFF. The DNA of the CDR3 is TGTGCCAGCTCACGAAGCGGGGGCGCTGCATACGATGAGCAGTTCTTC.

The V call is TRBV2, the J call TRBJ2-5; either TRBD1 or TRBD2 may fit D (5 bases each). V was clipped by 1 base and J by 0 bases, with 9 bases between them. Germline-derived CDR1 and CDR2 are SNHLY and FYNNEI. The CDR3 contains 15 residues. CDR3 amino acids: CASSEGGEYQETQYF. CDR3 DNA sequence: TGTGCCAGCAGTGAAGGAGGGGAGTACCAAGAGACCCAGTACTTC.

The table lists this clonotype with a few counts. This chain connects TRBV6-5 to TRBJ2-4; D is uncertain. The CDR3 runs 17 residues. Germline loops: CDR1 MNHEY, CDR2 SVGAGI. The V gene lost 4 bases and the J gene lost 0 bases, with 16 bases spanning the gap. The CDR3 loop reads CASSSPSTDLAKNIQYF. The CDR3 DNA follows: TGTGCCAGCAGTTCACCATCCACTGACCTAGCCAAAAACATTCAGTACTTC.

This clonotype was detected a few times. The chain couples TRBV20-1 to TRBJ2-3; 12 nucleotides align to TRBD2. CDR3 length: 16 residues. CDR1 is DFQATT and CDR2 is SNEGSKA in the germline V gene (reference sequence). Trimming at V came to 4 bases and at J to 5 bases, leaving 10 bases not matched to a gene. The CDR3 sequence is CSANSPLAGGQDTQYF. In nucleotides, the CDR3 is TGCAGTGCTAACTCCCCGCTAGCGGGGGGGCAAGATACGCAGTATTTT.

The chain carries TRBV5-1 and TRBJ1-5; 10 positions agree with TRBD1. CDR3 length: 15 amino acids. Unmatched junction bases numbered 2, after V lost 0 bases and J lost 5 bases. Germline lookup yields CDR1 SGHRS and CDR2 YFSETQ. CDR3 sequence: CASSLGQGAYQPQHF. CDR3 coding DNA: TGCGCCAGCAGCTTGGGACAGGGGGCATATCAGCCCCAGCATTTT.

This rearrangement joins TRBV5-1 to TRBJ2-1; D remains unclear. V lost 0 bases and J lost 6, with 7 bases in between. The CDR3 sequence is 13 residues long. Germline V CDR1 and CDR2: SGHRS, YFSETQ. Here the CDR3 DNA reads TGCGCCAGCAGCTTGGCGGGTTTCAATGAGCAGTTCTTC. This sequence encodes CASSLAGFNEQFF.

This chain connects TRBV29-1 to TRBJ1-2, with D maybe TRBD1 (5 bases). Trimming removed 2 bases from V and 7 bases from J, with 20 bases in between. The CDR3 totals 15 residues. CDR1 is SQVTM and CDR2 is ANQGSEA in the germline V gene. The CDR3 DNA follows: TGCAGCGTTGAACGGGGAGGGGCCGGATTAGGTGGCTACACCTTC. Translated: CSVERGGAGLGGYTF.

V usage is TRBV6-1 and J usage is TRBJ2-1; the D gene is possibly TRBD1 (5 bases). This CDR3 contains 15 residues. With 9 bases removed from V and 0 bases from J, the gap between germline ends came to 15 bases. Germline CDR1 and CDR2: MNHNS and SASEGT. The CDR3 nucleotides are TGTGCCAGTGTTCCTGGCCAGGGCTCCTACAATGAGCAGTTCTTC. Protein: CASVPGQGSYNEQFF.

In this sample, this clonotype turned up a few times. The V and J genes are TRBV12-3 or TRBV12-4 and TRBJ2-5; D ambiguous. V was trimmed by 4 bases and J by 10 bases, leaving 16 bases between them. The CDR3 has 13 residues. CDR3 DNA: TGTGCCAGCAGTTCTCCCGGTTTGCTGGACCAGTACTTC. This gives the protein CASSSPGLLDQYF.

The rearrangement uses TRBV6-2 or TRBV6-3 and TRBJ1-2, with D possibly being TRBD1 (6 bases). V lost 2 bases and J lost 7, with 11 bases in between. The germline V gene has CDR1 MNHEY and CDR2 SVGEGT. The CDR3 is made up of 13 amino acids. DNA of the CDR3: TGTGCCAGCAGTTACCAGGGGCCCGCTGGCTACACCTTC. Translation gives CASSYQGPAGYTF.

This clonotype occurred a few times. The CDR3 DNA sequence: TGTGCCAGCACCGTCGACGGGACACCTGAAGAGACCCAGTACTTC. Translation gives CASTVDGTPEETQYF. The chain carries TRBV12-3 or TRBV12-4 and TRBJ2-5, with D possibly TRBD1 on 6 matching bases. V lost 7 bases to trimming and J lost 3 bases, with 18 bases between them. CDR3 length: 15 amino acids.

The chain uses TRBV5-1 and TRBJ2-3; 9 bases map to TRBD1. With V trimmed by 4 bases and J by 4 bases, 13 bases remained unmatched. CDR3 length: 17 amino acids. Per germline, CDR1 SGHRS and CDR2 YFSETQ. The CDR3 DNA is TGCGCCAGCAGCCCTCCTCAACCGGGACAGGGCCCAGATACGCAGTATTTT. Translated: CASSPPQPGQGPDTQYF.

This clonotype has a count of ten or more. This rearrangement joins TRBV29-1 to TRBJ2-3, with TRBD1 matching 7 bases. V gave up 0 bases and J gave up 5 bases; unmatched junction bases: 8. The CDR3 sequence is 15 residues long. Germline V lookup: CDR1 SQVTM, CDR2 ANQGSEA. The CDR3 sequence is CSVEEPWSGGDTQYF. The CDR3 nucleotides read TGCAGCGTTGAAGAGCCCTGGTCAGGGGGAGATACGCAGTATTTT.

The V and J genes are TRBV27 and TRBJ1-4, with 10 nucleotides matching TRBD1. The CDR3 is 15 residues long. The germline V gene has CDR1 MNHEY and CDR2 SMNVEV (reference sequence). The V gene end was trimmed by 5 bases and the J gene end by 8 bases; junction bases not matched to a gene: 8. CDR3: CASSVGGTGVEKLFF. CDR3 nucleotides: TGTGCCAGCAGTGTGGGGGGGACAGGGGTCGAAAAACTGTTTTTT.

Only a few counts were recorded for this clonotype. This rearrangement joins TRBV4-1 to TRBJ2-4, with D perhaps matching TRBD1 (6 bases). V was pared by 0 bases and J by 2 bases, with 17 bases between. Germline V gene data show CDR1 as MGHRA and CDR2 as YSYEKL. There are 18 residues in the CDR3. CDR3 DNA sequence: TGCGCCAGCAGCCAAGATCCGGGGTGGGGGCCGTCCAAAAACATTCAGTACTTC. Translation: CASSQDPGWGPSKNIQYF.

This clonotype was counted between two and nine times. The rearrangement links TRBV5-1 to TRBJ2-1, with D perhaps matching TRBD2 (7 bases). The V end lost 1 base, the J end lost 8 bases, and 13 bases lay between the germline ends. This CDR3 is built from 14 residues. Germline V gene sequence: CDR1 SGHRS, CDR2 YFSETQ. The CDR3 is CASSLISGGHEQFF. CDR3 sequence (DNA): TGCGCCAGCAGCTTGATCTCCGGGGGGCATGAGCAGTTCTTC.

This clonotype occurred a few times. This chain links TRBV20-1 with TRBJ1-4; 7 nucleotides align to TRBD1. CDR1 and CDR2 from the germline V gene are DFQATT and SNEGSKA (reference sequence). The CDR3 runs to 13 residues. Germline trimming cut 6 bases from V and 8 bases from J; bases unmatched to any gene: 9. The CDR3 DNA reads as TGCAGTGCATCTCGGACAGGCGGGGAAAAACTGTTTTTT. Translating it yields CSASRTGGEKLFF.

The genes are TRBV27 and TRBJ2-7; maybe TRBD1 (7 bases). The CDR3 contains 16 residues. Germline V gives CDR1 MNHEY, CDR2 SMNVEV (reference sequence). Trimming removed 3 bases at V and 0 bases at J, with 15 bases between. CDR3 in amino acids: CASSFSWGDSSYEQYF. The CDR3 DNA is TGTGCCAGCAGTTTTTCTTGGGGGGACAGCTCCTACGAGCAGTACTTC.

A few counts support this clonotype. This chain joins TRBV18 and TRBJ2-5; 10 bases fit TRBD2. V was clipped by 3 bases and J by 2 bases; unmatched bases: 9. The CDR3 length is 17 residues. The germline CDR1 and CDR2 sequences are KGHSH and LQKENI. The CDR3 sequence: CASSPKTTSGVQETQYF. In nucleotides, the CDR3 is TGTGCCAGCTCACCTAAAACCACTAGCGGGGTTCAAGAGACCCAGTACTTC.

V gene TRBV9 combines with J gene TRBJ2-3; the D gene is possibly TRBD1 (5 bases). CDR1 and CDR2 from the germline V gene are SGDLS and YYNGEE. CDR3 length equals 17 residues. The germline V and J ends were trimmed by 0 bases and 1 base, with 15 bases remaining between them. CDR3 region: CASSVGPPGRGTDTQYF. The CDR3, as DNA: TGTGCCAGCAGCGTAGGGCCGCCCGGCAGGGGCACAGATACGCAGTATTTT.